The 20 T cell receptor beta chains listed next were all sequenced from one sample in a study of identical twins (dated by TCRdb to about 2016). The library relied on 5' RACE. Sequenced on an Illumina HiSeq 2000. TCRdb handled the public reads itself, with Q25 trimming in fastp and clone calling in MiXCR, and kept productive beta chains. Identical CDR3 proteins give one entry, which carries the most common genes and DNA. For this sample there are some 1,600,000 distinct CDR3 sequences; less than 40% appear just once. The ten largest account for around 0.3% of the sample. Sample: cord blood. The receptors were gathered from a newborn girl in good health.

This clonotype was detected a few times. The DNA for the CDR3 is TGTGCCAGCAGCCCTACTAGCGGGAGTACCATCGCCCTAGCCAAAAACATTCAGTACTTC. It is translated as CASSPTSGSTIALAKNIQYF. This chain uses TRBV3-1 with TRBJ2-4, with TRBD2 matching over 11 bases. There are 20 residues in the CDR3. V trimming: 4 bases; J trimming: 0 bases; junction bases outside the gene matches: 14. Per germline, CDR1 LGHDT and CDR2 YNNKEL (reference sequence).

This rearrangement joins TRBV7-2 to TRBJ2-7; D is unclear. Germline CDR1 is SGHTA and CDR2 is FQGNSA. V lost 3 bases and J lost 7, with 10 bases in between. CDR3 length: 12 amino acids. In nucleotides, the CDR3 is TGTGCCAGCAGCTTTATATCCCTTGAGCAGTACTTC. This encodes CASSFISLEQYF.

The rearrangement joins TRBV7-6 to TRBJ2-5; D gene ambiguous. CDR1 and CDR2 from the germline V gene are SGHVS and FNYEAQ. The CDR3 has 16 amino acids. Trimming removed 4 bases from V and 5 bases from J, with 20 bases in between. The CDR3 nucleotides are TGTGCCAGCAGCTCACTATACTACGCCCAAGGGGAGACCCAGTACTTC. Its translation: CASSSLYYAQGETQYF.

The genes are TRBV23-1 and TRBJ2-3; D gene ambiguous. TRBV23-1 is annotated as an ORF whose role is uncertain. The length of the CDR3 is 14 residues. Trimming pared 8 bases from V and 1 base from J, leaving 13 bases between. The CDR3 nucleotides read TGCGCCAGCGGAACGGGCAGCCGCACAGATACGCAGTATTTT. Protein: CASGTGSRTDTQYF.

This clonotype was counted only a few times. The chain uses TRBV24-1 and TRBJ2-1, with D possibly matching TRBD1 (6 bases). The CDR3 consists of 15 residues. Trimming pared 4 bases from V and 7 bases from J, leaving 16 bases between. CDR1 is KGHDR and CDR2 is SFDVKD in the germline V gene. The CDR3, as DNA: TGTGCCACCAGTGACCACAGGGCCCTAAAGAATGAGCAGTTCTTC. Translating gives CATSDHRALKNEQFF.

The V gene is TRBV10-3, the J gene TRBJ2-7; possibly TRBD1 for D (6 bases). The CDR3 is 15 residues long. The V gene lost 3 bases and the J gene lost 5 bases, with 17 bases spanning the gap. CDR1 and CDR2 from the germline V gene are ENHRY and SYGVKD. CDR3 nucleotides: TGTGCCATCAGTGAATGGGTCAGGGGTCGGGACGAGCAGTACTTC. Translating it yields CAISEWVRGRDEQYF.

The chain employs TRBV5-1 and TRBJ1-5, with D uncertain. The V end lost 0 bases, the J end lost 0 bases, and 7 bases lay between the germline ends. There are 15 residues in the CDR3. Germline loops: CDR1 SGHRS, CDR2 YFSETQ. The CDR3 nucleotides are TGCGCCAGCAGCTTGGACGGGTCTAGCAATCAGCCCCAGCATTTT. Its protein is CASSLDGSSNQPQHF.

This clonotype has ten or more counts. This chain uses TRBV29-1 with TRBJ2-7; TRBD1 is a possible D gene (6 bases). The CDR3 is 11 amino acids. Germline V gene data show CDR1 as SQVTM and CDR2 as ANQGSEA. Trimming took 6 bases from V and 3 from J, leaving 9 bases between them. The CDR3 region is CSVGTNYEQYF. The CDR3 nucleotides are TGCAGCGTCGGGACAAACTACGAGCAGTACTTC.

This clonotype has more than one count but fewer than ten. The CDR3 reads CASSLLGPPTGNEQFF. CDR3 nucleotides: TGCGCCAGCAGCTTGTTAGGACCGCCAACGGGGAATGAGCAGTTCTTC. This chain links TRBV5-1 with TRBJ2-1; D possibly corresponds to TRBD2 (5 bases). The CDR3 extends over 16 amino acids. Germline lookup yields CDR1 SGHRS and CDR2 YFSETQ. V lost 1 base and J 7 bases, leaving 18 bases between the germline ends.

This clonotype was detected ten times or more. This chain uses TRBV7-2 with TRBJ2-3; D is unclear. Trimming took 3 bases from V and 5 from J, leaving 12 bases between them. CDR1 and CDR2 (germline): SGHTA, FQGNSA. The CDR3 is made up of 14 amino acids. DNA for the CDR3: TGTGCCAGCAGCTTTGCAGGCCTAAAAGATACGCAGTATTTT. Residues: CASSFAGLKDTQYF. Looking up the rest from reference TRBV7-2 and TRBJ2-3 gives the full variable domain: GAGVSQSPSNKVTEKGKDVELRCDPISGHTALYWYRQSLGQGLEFLIYFQGNSAPDKSGLPSDRFSAERTGGSVSTLTIQRTQQEDSAVYLCASSFAGLKDTQYFGPGTRLTVL.

This clonotype has more than one count but fewer than ten. The chain uses TRBV29-1 and TRBJ1-2, with 7 bases matching TRBD1. The CDR3 loop spans 12 amino acids. Per germline, CDR1 SQVTM and CDR2 ANQGSEA. The trim removed 1 base at V and 6 bases at J, leaving 2 bases unmatched. The DNA for the CDR3 is TGCAGCGTTGAAGCCAGGGGGGATGGCTACACCTTC. Its translation is CSVEARGDGYTF.

The chain is built from TRBV13 and TRBJ2-1; TRBD2 matches at 9 bases. The J call may not be correct, given that the DNA end is closer to TRBJ2-7. The germline CDR1 and CDR2 sequences are PRHDT and FYEKMQ (reference sequence). CDR3 size: 16 residues. CDR3 sequence: CASSSSGMSSYNEQYF. The DNA of the CDR3 is TGTGCCAGCAGCTCTAGCGGGATGAGCTCCTACAATGAGCAGTACTTC.

This CDR3 reads CASSPFRGHQPQHF. The CDR3 DNA is TGTGCCAGCAGCCCCTTCCGGGGCCATCAGCCCCAGCATTTT. J is TRBJ1-5 and V is TRBV7-2, with a tentative D call TRBD1 (5 bases). V lost 5 bases to trimming and J lost 5 bases, with 13 bases between them. From germline, CDR1 is SGHTA and CDR2 FQGNSA. This CDR3 is built from 14 residues.

Note on this clonotype: A much more abundant neighbour one base away suggests this may be a read error. V is TRBV28 and J is TRBJ1-1, with 7 bases that match TRBD1. The CDR3 sequence is 12 residues long. Germline V gene data show CDR1 as MDHEN and CDR2 as SYDVKM. J lost 9 bases, V lost 2 bases, and 3 bases had no gene match. This CDR3 reads CASSLNRGKAFF. CDR3 bases: TGTGCCAGCAGTTTAAACAGGGGAAAAGCTTTCTTT.

The J gene is TRBJ1-2, the V gene TRBV4-1; D ambiguous. CDR3 length equals 14 residues. The germline V and J ends were trimmed by 8 bases and 1 base, with 14 bases remaining between them. CDR1 and CDR2 from the germline V gene are MGHRA and YSYEKL. The CDR3 is CASAALADNYGYTF. CDR3 sequence (DNA): TGCGCCAGCGCGGCCTTAGCGGATAACTATGGCTACACCTTC.

In its sample, this clonotype was seen many times. V is TRBV4-2 and J is TRBJ2-5, with 14 bases lining up with TRBD2. Trimming at V came to 0 bases and at J to 3 bases, leaving 3 bases not matched to a gene. The germline CDR1 and CDR2 sequences are LGHNA and YNFKEQ. This CDR3 has 17 amino acids. The CDR3 region is CASSQDGTSGRKETQYF. As DNA, the CDR3 is TGTGCCAGCAGCCAAGATGGGACTAGCGGGAGAAAAGAGACCCAGTACTTC.

In this sample, this clonotype turned up a few times. The rearrangement joins TRBV7-2 to TRBJ1-6; TRBD1 agrees at 7 bases. CDR1 SGHTA and CDR2 FQGNSA come from the germline V gene. J gave up 7 bases and V 5 bases, and 14 bases lay outside the gene matches. The length of the CDR3 is 17 residues. The CDR3 loop is CASSTRQGWNENSPLHF. The CDR3 nucleotides read TGTGCCAGCAGCACCCGACAGGGATGGAATGAGAATTCACCCCTCCACTTT. Supplemented by reference TRBV7-2 and TRBJ1-6, the full variable domain reads GAGVSQSPSNKVTEKGKDVELRCDPISGHTALYWYRQSLGQGLEFLIYFQGNSAPDKSGLPSDRFSAERTGGSVSTLTIQRTQQEDSAVYLCASSTRQGWNENSPLHFGNGTRLTVT.

This clonotype was observed a few times. The chain combines TRBV4-1 with TRBJ2-3; tentative D call: TRBD1 (5 bases). Trimming took 4 bases from V and 0 from J, leaving 11 bases between them. CDR1 is MGHRA and CDR2 is YSYEKL in the germline V gene. This CDR3 comprises 15 residues. The CDR3 loop reads CASSRVQDSTDTQYF. The CDR3, as DNA: TGCGCCAGCAGCCGAGTACAGGATAGCACAGATACGCAGTATTTT.

This clonotype has just a few counts. The chain employs TRBV9 and TRBJ2-5, with TRBD1 as a possible D gene (6 bases). The CDR3 extends over 14 amino acids. Germline V lookup: CDR1 SGDLS, CDR2 YYNGEE. V lost 0 bases and J lost 5, with 11 bases in between. The CDR3 bases are TGTGCCAGCAGCGTAGCTTTAAGGGGGGAGACCCAGTACTTC. Residues: CASSVALRGETQYF.

This clonotype occurred once. The chain employs TRBV27 and TRBJ1-6; 10 bases map to TRBD1. Looked up from germline, CDR1 is MNHEY and CDR2 is SMNVEV (reference sequence). J gave up 17 bases and V 3 bases, and 16 bases lay outside the gene matches. The CDR3 covers 16 residues. As DNA, the CDR3 is TGTGCCAGCAGTTTGAATTTGGGACAGGGGTTTCCGGGCTTCCACTTT. Translation gives CASSLNLGQGFPGFHF.